A single sample gave rise to the 21 T cell receptor beta chains below, sequenced in a study of blood T cell repertoires in COVID-19. The repertoire was sequenced with immunoSEQ multiplex PCR; TCRdb's copy has only in-frame clones and lacks some. The profile shows 40,000 to 60,000 clones, approximately 86% of them singletons. Sequenced: peripheral blood. These receptors originate from a man older than 75 with active COVID-19.

The rearrangement uses TRBV28 and TRBJ1-5; D is uncertain. The ends were cut back, 5 bases at V and 9 bases at J, with 11 bases in the middle. CDR3 length: 12 residues. The germline CDR1 and CDR2 sequences are MDHEN and SYDVKM. CDR3 nucleotides: TGTGCCAGCAGTCCACCCCGAGGGCCCCAGCATTTT. Translating it yields CASSPPRGPQHF.

The J gene is TRBJ2-7, the V gene TRBV7-2; possibly TRBD1 for D (6 bases). The CDR3 spans 15 residues. With 0 bases removed from V and 5 bases from J, the gap between germline ends came to 14 bases. Germline V CDR1 and CDR2: SGHTA, FQGNSA. This chain's CDR3 is CASSLAGTWEDEQYF. In DNA form, the CDR3 reads TGTGCCAGCAGCTTAGCGGGGACATGGGAAGACGAGCAGTACTTC.

A few counts support this clone. V usage is TRBV6-2 or TRBV6-3 and J usage is TRBJ2-3, with a possible D match to TRBD1 (5 bases). The V gene lost 5 bases and the J gene lost 4 bases, with 13 bases spanning the gap. Germline V gives CDR1 MNHEY, CDR2 SVGEGT. The CDR3 length is 14 residues. The CDR3 DNA reads TGTGCCAGCAGTATTACCCAGGGTTCAGATACGCAGTATTTT. This encodes CASSITQGSDTQYF.

DNA of the CDR3: TGCGCCAGCAGCCAAGAAAAGAAGAGACAGGGAACAGATACGCAGTATTTT. It translates to CASSQEKKRQGTDTQYF. The V gene is TRBV4-1, the J gene TRBJ2-3, with 7 bases that match TRBD1. Germline CDR1 and CDR2: MGHRA and YSYEKL. CDR3 length equals 17 residues. Losses at the gene ends were 0 bases for V and 3 bases for J; bases not matched to a gene: 9.

The J gene is TRBJ1-6, the V gene TRBV20-1, with 8 bases identical to TRBD1. The germline V gene encodes CDR1 DFQATT and CDR2 SNEGSKA (reference sequence). This CDR3 is 15 amino acids long. V lost 5 bases, J lost 6 bases, and 9 bases stayed unmatched. The CDR3 coding sequence is TGCAGTGCTCGTGGCGGACAGGGAGGTAATTCACCCCTCCACTTT. This codes for CSARGGQGGNSPLHF.

V gene TRBV10-3 combines with J gene TRBJ1-1, with 12 bases that match TRBD1. This CDR3 is 14 amino acids long. Germline CDR1 ENHRY, CDR2 SYGVKD. Trimming at V came to 4 bases and at J to 4 bases, leaving 1 base not matched to a gene. The CDR3 coding sequence is TGTGCCATCAGTGGGGGACAGGGGGCCACTGAAGCTTTCTTT. Translation gives CAISGGQGATEAFF.

Of note for this clone: A read error may account for a junction end that differs from germline. J is TRBJ2-1 and V is TRBV10-1; TRBD2 might be the D (6 bases). The length of the CDR3 is 12 residues. Germline CDR1 and CDR2: WNHNN and SYGVQD (reference sequence). The CDR3 DNA follows: TGTGCACGGAGGGCCCGGTACAATGAGCAGTTCTTC. Its translation: CARRARYNEQFF.

V and J are TRBV19 and TRBJ2-7, with 12 bases fitting TRBD2. Looked up from germline, CDR1 is LNHDA and CDR2 is SQIVND (reference sequence). V trimming: 6 bases; J trimming: 3 bases; junction bases outside the gene matches: 3. This CDR3 contains 14 residues. The CDR3 spells CASRRTSGNYEQYF. As DNA, the CDR3 is TGTGCCAGTAGAAGGACTAGCGGGAACTACGAGCAGTACTTC.

This clone showed up just a few times. The V call is TRBV4-1, the J call TRBJ2-7; D might be TRBD2 (5 bases). From germline, CDR1 is MGHRA and CDR2 YSYEKL. The CDR3 runs to 14 residues. Trimming left V 1 base short and J 4 bases short, with 11 bases between. CDR3 DNA sequence: TGCGCCAGCAGCCAAGGCCTAGCTCCATACGAGCAGTACTTC. Residues: CASSQGLAPYEQYF.

The CDR3 sequence is CASSPTTSESDTQYF. The CDR3 nucleotides read TGTGCCAGCAGCCCGACGACTAGCGAGTCAGATACGCAGTATTTT. This chain uses TRBV3-1 (or the pseudogene TRBV3-2) with TRBJ2-3; TRBD2 aligns across 8 bases. The CDR3 covers 15 residues. The V gene end was trimmed by 4 bases and the J gene end by 4 bases; junction bases not matched to a gene: 7. Germline V gene lookup returns CDR1 LGHDT and CDR2 YNNKEL (reference sequence).

V is TRBV28 and J is TRBJ1-3; 7 bases map to TRBD1. V gave up 2 bases and J gave up 0 bases; unmatched junction bases: 4. The CDR3 consists of 16 residues. Germline-derived CDR1 and CDR2 are MDHEN and SYDVKM. CDR3 DNA: TGTGCCAGCAGTTTACAGGGACAGATCTCTGGAAACACCATATATTTT. Translated: CASSLQGQISGNTIYF.

The V call is TRBV4-2, the J call TRBJ2-2; 11 positions match TRBD2. J gave up 5 bases and V 0 bases, and 5 bases lay outside the gene matches. Germline V CDR1 and CDR2: LGHNA, YNFKEQ. The CDR3 length is 17 residues. For the CDR3, the DNA is TGTGCCAGCAGCCAAGATACGGTAGCGGGAGGGACCGGGGAGCTGTTTTTT. It is translated as CASSQDTVAGGTGELFF.

The chain uses TRBV2 and TRBJ2-5, with 12 bases that match TRBD2. The CDR3 extends over 14 amino acids. With V trimmed by 8 bases and J by 5 bases, 6 bases remained unmatched. Germline V gene sequence: CDR1 SNHLY, CDR2 FYNNEI. The CDR3 DNA follows: TGTGCCAGCGGGGGACTAGCGGGTATGGAGACCCAGTACTTC. Protein: CASGGLAGMETQYF.

The gene calls are TRBV9 and TRBJ1-4, with 9 bases lining up with TRBD1. V trimming: 4 bases; J trimming: 7 bases; junction bases outside the gene matches: 8. Germline V gives CDR1 SGDLS, CDR2 YYNGEE. The CDR3 totals 15 residues. The CDR3 protein is CASSLPTGGVEKLFF. The CDR3, as DNA: TGTGCCAGCAGCCTTCCTACAGGGGGCGTTGAAAAACTGTTTTTT.

This chain uses TRBV9 with TRBJ2-1; D possibly corresponds to TRBD2 (5 bases). With 0 bases removed from V and 2 bases from J, the gap between germline ends came to 9 bases. This CDR3 has 15 residues. Germline V gene lookup returns CDR1 SGDLS and CDR2 YYNGEE. Written as DNA, the CDR3 is TGTGCCAGCAGCGTAGAAGCGGCCCCCTACAATGAGCAGTTCTTC. Its translation is CASSVEAAPYNEQFF.

This clone has just a few counts. V is TRBV7-3 and J is TRBJ1-5; tentatively, D is TRBD1 (6 bases). Trimming took 2 bases from V and 9 from J, leaving 20 bases between them. CDR3 length: 16 amino acids. Germline V gene lookup returns CDR1 SGHTA and CDR2 FQGTGA. CDR3 amino acids: CASSLFVQGLEGPQHF. CDR3 bases: TGTGCCAGCAGCTTATTTGTCCAGGGGCTTGAGGGGCCCCAGCATTTT.

CDR3 coding DNA: TGTGCCAGTAGTACCACAGGCCCGGCAGAAAAACTGTTTTTT. Translating gives CASSTTGPAEKLFF. The chain couples TRBV19 to TRBJ1-4; maybe TRBD1 (5 bases). This CDR3 is 14 amino acids long. CDR1 is LNHDA, CDR2 SQIVND, per germline (reference sequence). The V and J ends lost 4 bases and 8 bases respectively, with 14 bases between them.

This clone turned up a few times. This chain links TRBV7-7 with TRBJ1-3, with 8 bases fitting TRBD1. Per germline, CDR1 SSHAT and CDR2 FNYEAQ (reference sequence). This CDR3 contains 15 residues. V lost 5 bases and J lost 4; bases outside the gene matches: 7. The CDR3, as DNA: TGTGCCAGCAGCGAGGGGACAGGCCCAGGAAACACCATATATTTT. The encoded protein is CASSEGTGPGNTIYF.

The J gene is TRBJ2-1, the V gene TRBV4-3; TRBD2 agrees at 11 bases. Germline loops: CDR1 LGHNA, CDR2 YSLEER. Trimming took 0 bases from V and 6 from J; bases not matched to a gene: 7. The CDR3 is made up of 17 amino acids. CDR3 amino acids: CASSQDLLSGRGNEQFF. For the CDR3, the DNA is TGCGCCAGCAGCCAAGACCTCCTTAGCGGGAGGGGCAATGAGCAGTTCTTC.

The chain is built from TRBV28 and TRBJ2-1; 8 bases are shared with TRBD2. This CDR3 contains 14 residues. Germline CDR1 MDHEN, CDR2 SYDVKM. V was pared by 10 bases and J by 4 bases, with 9 bases of the junction left unmatched. In DNA, the CDR3 is TGTGCCACCGCCGGGACTAGGAGGTACAATGAGCAGTTCTTC. Its translation: CATAGTRRYNEQFF.

The chain uses TRBV19 and TRBJ1-4; tentative D call: TRBD1 (5 bases). The germline gives CDR1 LNHDA, CDR2 SQIVND (reference sequence). The CDR3 loop spans 20 amino acids. V was pared by 5 bases and J by 0 bases, with 25 bases between. The CDR3 region has the DNA TGTGCCAGTAGTCCCATTACAGACATTGGACGGGACTCAACTAATGAAAAACTGTTTTTT. Its protein is CASSPITDIGRDSTNEKLFF.